The 27 T cell receptor beta chains in this list originate from one sample, sequenced in a study of identical twins. TCRdb processed the 5' RACE reads anew with MiXCR; each CDR3 protein has one entry. The data hold nearly 650,000 distinct CDR3 sequences, with 7% to 7.5% observed a single time. In addition, the sample was reused for a study of yellow fever vaccine responses in identical twins.

Sequencing was carried out using PBMCs. All receptors derive from a woman aged 18-29 years in good health.

This clonotype was counted ten times or more. The CDR3 DNA follows: TGTGCCAGCAGCTTGACCGGGACTAGCGGGAGGGTTGAGCAGTTCTTC. Translated: CASSLTGTSGRVEQFF. The chain employs TRBV7-3 and TRBJ2-1; 16 bases line up with TRBD2. Germline trimming cut 3 bases from V and 9 bases from J; bases unmatched to any gene: 5. The V gene's germline CDR1 is SGHTA and CDR2 FQGTGA. CDR3 size: 16 residues.

V usage is TRBV7-9 and J usage is TRBJ1-5; possibly TRBD1 for D (5 bases). CDR1 is SEHNR and CDR2 is FQNEAQ in the germline V gene (reference sequence). V was cut by 8 bases and J by 5 bases, with 10 bases left in between. The CDR3 spans 12 residues. For the CDR3, the DNA is TGTGCCAGCGGCAGGGACGATCAGCCCCAGCATTTT. Translated, it gives CASGRDDQPQHF.

This clonotype was counted only a few times. The rearrangement joins TRBV10-3 to TRBJ2-6; maybe TRBD1 (5 bases). The germline gives CDR1 ENHRY, CDR2 SYGVKD. V gave up 1 base and J gave up 2 bases, with 6 bases separating them. This CDR3 comprises 15 residues. The CDR3 region is CAISELTAGANVLTF. The CDR3 DNA sequence: TGTGCCATCAGTGAGTTGACAGCTGGGGCCAACGTCCTGACTTTC.

This clonotype occurred many times. The rearrangement links TRBV3-1 to TRBJ2-7; 11 bases are a match to TRBD2. CDR1 is LGHDT and CDR2 is YNNKEL in the germline V gene (reference sequence). Germline trimming cut 2 bases from V and 4 bases from J; bases unmatched to any gene: 4. There are 15 residues in the CDR3. Here the CDR3 DNA reads TGTGCCAGCAGCCAAACTAGCGGGAGTGCGTACGAGCAGTACTTC. It specifies CASSQTSGSAYEQYF.

This clonotype was counted only a few times. This chain links TRBV27 with TRBJ1-6; D is uncertain. Germline values: CDR1 MNHEY, CDR2 SMNVEV (reference sequence). V was trimmed by 2 bases and J by 6 bases, leaving 8 bases between them. The CDR3 runs to 14 residues. Here the CDR3 DNA reads TGTGCCAGCAGTTTACGGCTGGGTAATTCACCCCTCCACTTT. Translating gives CASSLRLGNSPLHF.

The chain carries TRBV3-1 and TRBJ2-2, with 8 bases that match TRBD2. V was pared by 11 bases and J by 4 bases, with 18 bases of the junction left unmatched. Per germline, CDR1 LGHDT and CDR2 YNNKEL (reference sequence). There are 17 residues in the CDR3. The CDR3 reads CACSQDGGGWSTGELFF. The CDR3 DNA sequence: TGTGCCTGCTCCCAAGACGGGGGGGGTTGGAGCACCGGGGAGCTGTTTTTT.

This clonotype was seen a few times. The V call is TRBV12-3 or TRBV12-4, the J call TRBJ1-1, with TRBD1 matching over 7 bases. Trimming at V came to 6 bases and at J to 6 bases, leaving 13 bases not matched to a gene. The CDR3 runs 15 residues. DNA of the CDR3: TGTGCCAGCAGAGAAAGGACAGGTCCCAACGCTGAAGCTTTCTTT. This codes for CASRERTGPNAEAFF.

This clonotype has at least ten counts. This chain links TRBV10-1 with TRBJ2-7; D ambiguous. V was shortened by 1 base and J by 5 bases, with 9 bases between the two germline ends. Germline V gene lookup returns CDR1 WNHNN and CDR2 SYGVQD (reference sequence). This CDR3 has 13 amino acids. The CDR3 region has the DNA TGCGCCAGCAGTGAGTACCCTACCCACGAGCAGTACTTC. Its protein product is CASSEYPTHEQYF.

The rearrangement joins TRBV27 to TRBJ1-2; 12 bases align to TRBD1. V gave up 5 bases and J gave up 3 bases; unmatched junction bases: 7. From germline, CDR1 is MNHEY and CDR2 SMNVEV (reference sequence). The CDR3 sequence is 16 residues long. The CDR3 region has the DNA TGTGCCAGCAGTCCCCGGGACAGGGGGCTTTACTATGGCTACACCTTC. Translated, it gives CASSPRDRGLYYGYTF.

The rearrangement joins TRBV20-1 to TRBJ1-1; D possibly corresponds to TRBD1 (6 bases). CDR3 length equals 14 residues. Between the trimmed V and J ends, which lost 4 bases and 7 bases, there was a span of 19 bases. Germline values: CDR1 DFQATT, CDR2 SNEGSKA (reference sequence). CDR3 bases: TGCAGTGCTACCCTCTTGGGGGCGCAAGGTGAAGCTTTCTTT. This gives the protein CSATLLGAQGEAFF.

In its sample, this clonotype was seen a few times. The CDR3 DNA is TGTGCCAGCAGCACTATCTTACAGGGGCCCTACGAGCAGTACTTC. Translated, it gives CASSTILQGPYEQYF. The chain joins TRBV5-4 to TRBJ2-7; TRBD1 aligns across 7 bases. CDR1 is SGHNT, CDR2 YYREEE, per germline (reference sequence). The J segment lost 2 bases and the V segment lost 4 bases, leaving 9 bases of the junction unmatched. The CDR3 sequence is 15 residues long.

This clonotype was seen a few times. V usage is TRBV28 and J usage is TRBJ2-7; 7 bases fit TRBD1. V dropped 7 bases and J dropped 1; count of bases not matched to a gene: 7. The germline CDR1 and CDR2 sequences are MDHEN and SYDVKM. This CDR3 region has 14 residues. As DNA, the CDR3 is TGTGCCAGCACCCCGGGCAGGGGGTCCTACGAGCAGTACGTC. It codes for CASTPGRGSYEQYV.

At least ten counts were recorded for this clonotype. The chain couples TRBV12-3 or TRBV12-4 to TRBJ2-1; 8 bases agree with TRBD2. The V segment lost 5 bases and the J segment 8 bases; nucleotides outside the gene matches: 11. The CDR3 totals 15 residues. This CDR3 reads CASSQPGLVNDEQFF. DNA for the CDR3: TGTGCCAGCAGTCAACCGGGACTAGTCAACGATGAGCAGTTCTTC.

This clonotype was recorded a few times. The CDR3 sequence is CATSDLRGLADEQFF. CDR3 in DNA: TGTGCCACCAGTGATTTGAGGGGACTAGCGGATGAGCAGTTCTTC. The J gene is TRBJ2-1, the V gene TRBV24-1; TRBD2 aligns across 11 bases. The germline CDR1 and CDR2 sequences are KGHDR and SFDVKD. The CDR3 is made up of 15 amino acids. The trim removed 0 bases at V and 8 bases at J, leaving 2 bases unmatched.

In this sample, this clonotype turned up many times. The rearrangement joins TRBV6-1 to TRBJ1-1; the match to TRBD1 covers 8 bases. CDR3 length: 15 amino acids. Unmatched junction bases numbered 5, after V lost 5 bases and J lost 0 bases. Germline loops: CDR1 MNHNS, CDR2 SASEGT. The DNA of the CDR3 is TGTGCCAGCAGTAAGACAGGGGCATTGAACACTGAAGCTTTCTTT. Translation: CASSKTGALNTEAFF.

This clonotype turned up a few times. V and J are TRBV7-8 and TRBJ2-4; either TRBD1 or TRBD2 may supply D (5 bases each). Germline lookup yields CDR1 SGHVS and CDR2 FQNEAQ. V lost 5 bases, J lost 0 bases, and 17 bases lay in between. CDR3 length equals 17 residues. This CDR3 is CASSPVPGPEAKNIQYF. The CDR3 nucleotides are TGTGCCAGCAGCCCAGTCCCGGGACCCGAAGCCAAAAACATTCAGTACTTC.

This chain connects TRBV6-1 to TRBJ1-1; TRBD1 is a possible D gene (5 bases). V was pared by 5 bases and J by 6 bases, with 25 bases between. This CDR3 has 17 residues. Germline V gene lookup returns CDR1 MNHNS and CDR2 SASEGT. The CDR3 DNA is TGTGCCAGCAGTCCCCTGGGAGTGCGGGGGAAGGAGTCTGAAGCTTTCTTT. Translated, it gives CASSPLGVRGKESEAFF.

This clonotype was observed at least ten times. The gene calls are TRBV7-9 and TRBJ1-1; no clear D gene. Germline V gives CDR1 SEHNR, CDR2 FQNEAQ (reference sequence). The CDR3 covers 13 residues. The ends were cut back, 3 bases at V and 1 base at J, with 6 bases in the middle. CDR3 coding DNA: TGTGCCAGCAGCTTGCCGGGGAACACTGAAGCTTTCTTT. Protein sequence: CASSLPGNTEAFF.

This clonotype has just a few counts. CDR3 coding DNA: TGCAGTGCTAGAGATCCGGGACTAGCGGGTCCAGATACGCAGTATTTT. This translates into CSARDPGLAGPDTQYF. The rearrangement links TRBV20-1 to TRBJ2-3; 12 positions match TRBD2. The CDR3 runs 16 residues. The germline V gene encodes CDR1 DFQATT and CDR2 SNEGSKA (reference sequence). The V segment lost 0 bases and the J segment 4 bases; nucleotides outside the gene matches: 5.

This clonotype was counted only a few times. The gene calls are TRBV15 and TRBJ2-1; TRBD2 agrees at 12 bases. V shed 3 bases and J 7 bases; nucleotides not matched to a gene: 7. Germline V CDR1 and CDR2: LNHNV, YYDKDF (reference sequence). This CDR3 is built from 16 residues. The CDR3 here is CATSRASGLAGNEQFF. The CDR3 region has the DNA TGTGCCACCAGCAGGGCCTCGGGACTAGCGGGTAATGAGCAGTTCTTC.

This clonotype was detected only a few times. This chain connects TRBV6-5 to TRBJ2-1; tentative D call: TRBD2 (6 bases). V was trimmed by 3 bases and J by 4 bases, leaving 13 bases between them. CDR3 length equals 15 residues. The V gene's germline CDR1 is MNHEY and CDR2 SVGAGI. The CDR3: CASSYSGAGYNEQFF. CDR3 DNA: TGTGCCAGCAGTTATTCTGGTGCGGGGTACAATGAGCAGTTCTTC.

V usage is TRBV6-1 and J usage is TRBJ2-3; D not certain. CDR3 length: 16 amino acids. With 6 bases removed from V and 0 bases from J, the gap between germline ends came to 16 bases. Germline-derived CDR1 and CDR2 are MNHNS and SASEGT. The CDR3 reads CASSPGRPFSTDTQYF. DNA for the CDR3: TGTGCCAGCAGCCCTGGCAGACCTTTTAGCACAGATACGCAGTATTTT.

This clonotype was found a few times. The chain uses TRBV2 and TRBJ2-2; a possible D gene is TRBD1 (5 bases). CDR1 is SNHLY, CDR2 FYNNEI, per germline. The CDR3 contains 14 residues. Trimming removed 6 bases at V and 3 bases at J, with 11 bases between. The chain's CDR3 is CASRLTGYTGELFF. CDR3 sequence (DNA): TGTGCCAGCAGACTAACAGGTTACACCGGGGAGCTGTTTTTT.

This chain links TRBV12-3 or TRBV12-4 with TRBJ2-3; D might be TRBD2 (7 bases). The CDR3 has 15 residues. Trimming took off 6 bases at V and 0 bases at J, with 13 bases between the two ends. This chain's CDR3 is CASSRGATSTDTQYF. The CDR3 DNA follows: TGTGCCAGCAGCCGGGGGGCCACTAGCACAGATACGCAGTATTTT.

This clonotype showed up just a few times. The rearrangement links TRBV7-9 to TRBJ2-7; D may correspond to TRBD1 or TRBD2 (5 bases each). The ends were cut back, 4 bases at V and 2 bases at J, with 6 bases in the middle. The CDR3 runs 12 residues. Germline CDR1 reads SEHNR; CDR2 reads FQNEAQ (reference sequence). The CDR3 spells CASSWDPYEQYV. The CDR3 DNA reads TGTGCCAGCAGCTGGGACCCCTACGAGCAGTACGTC.

J is TRBJ1-1 and V is TRBV7-3, with D tentatively TRBD1 (5 bases). CDR1 and CDR2 from the germline V gene are SGHTA and FQGTGA. Trimming shortened V by 2 bases and J by 4 bases, and 14 bases separated the two germline ends. The CDR3 is made up of 15 amino acids. Here the CDR3 DNA reads TGTGCCAGCAGCTTAGACGGGACCACCTTCACTGAAGCTTTCTTT. Encoded protein: CASSLDGTTFTEAFF.

This clonotype has only a few counts. The V gene is TRBV7-3, the J gene TRBJ2-1; D gene ambiguous. The V and J ends lost 2 bases and 5 bases respectively, with 16 bases between them. CDR3 size: 16 residues. Germline V CDR1 and CDR2: SGHTA, FQGTGA. CDR3 bases: TGTGCCAGCAGCTTAGGGCTCCCGGGTAACCACAATGAGCAGTTCTTC. It is translated as CASSLGLPGNHNEQFF.